The 12 T cell receptor beta chains reported below all come from one sample, sequenced in a study of T cells after yellow fever vaccination. TCRdb re-called the 5' RACE reads with MiXCR, one entry per CDR3 protein. The sample consists of about 260,000 distinct CDR3 sequences, 10% to 15% of them appearing once. The sequenced sample was CD4+ T cells sorted from PBMCs, obtained 45 days after the yellow fever booster vaccination. All receptors come from a man aged 25 to 45 who received the YFV17D yellow fever vaccine.

This clonotype has more than one count but fewer than ten. J is TRBJ2-1 and V is TRBV18; D may be TRBD2 (5 bases). The germline gives CDR1 KGHSH, CDR2 LQKENI. The CDR3 sequence is 16 residues long. Trimming pared 5 bases from V and 4 bases from J, leaving 18 bases between. CDR3 in DNA: TGTGCCAGCTCATCAACTCACGGGGTAGGGTACAATGAGCAGTTCTTC. This gives the protein CASSSTHGVGYNEQFF.

This chain links TRBV15 with TRBJ2-7; 7 bases are a match to TRBD2. The CDR3 is 15 residues long. V lost 1 base and J lost 0; bases outside the gene matches: 3. The germline V gene encodes CDR1 LNHNV and CDR2 YYDKDF (reference sequence). CDR3 protein: CATSRAGTTSYEQYF. The CDR3 coding sequence is TGTGCCACCAGCAGAGCTGGGACTACCTCCTACGAGCAGTACTTC.

The table lists this clonotype with a few counts. Written as DNA, the CDR3 is TGTGCCAGCAGCCCCCTGGGGCGGAACACAGATACGCAGTATTTT. As protein: CASSPLGRNTDTQYF. The chain links TRBV7-2 to TRBJ2-3; D might be TRBD1 (5 bases). Trimming removed 5 bases from V and 2 bases from J, with 14 bases in between. Germline V CDR1 and CDR2: SGHTA, FQGNSA. The CDR3 has 15 residues.

In its sample, this clonotype was seen a few times. V usage is TRBV9 and J usage is TRBJ2-3, with no clear D. The CDR3 runs to 13 residues. Germline V CDR1 and CDR2: SGDLS, YYNGEE. V lost 0 bases and J 6 bases, leaving 8 bases between the germline ends. The CDR3 DNA reads TGTGCCAGCAGCGTAGTTCACGCCGATACGCAGTATTTT. This encodes CASSVVHADTQYF.

This clonotype was counted between two and nine times. The J gene is TRBJ2-7, the V gene TRBV2; no clear D. Germline-derived CDR1 and CDR2 are SNHLY and FYNNEI. V was pared by 1 base and J by 7 bases, with 8 bases between. CDR3 length: 12 amino acids. DNA of the CDR3: TGTGCCAGCAGTGAAGGGTTGGGAGAGCAGTACTTC. Translated, it gives CASSEGLGEQYF.

V gene TRBV5-5 combines with J gene TRBJ1-1; D not certain. CDR3 length: 14 residues. Trimming removed 5 bases at V and 3 bases at J, with 14 bases between. The germline gives CDR1 SGHKS, CDR2 YYEKEE (reference sequence). The CDR3 DNA reads as TGTGCCAGCAGGAAGATATTTTCTTACACTGAAGCTTTCTTT. It encodes CASRKIFSYTEAFF.

This clonotype was seen only a few times. V usage is TRBV12-3 or TRBV12-4 and J usage is TRBJ2-1; 14 nucleotides match TRBD2. Unmatched junction bases numbered 8, after V lost 6 bases and J lost 4 bases. The CDR3 loop spans 17 amino acids. CDR3 in amino acids: CASRPGLAGGGYNEQFF. In nucleotides, the CDR3 is TGTGCCAGCAGGCCCGGACTAGCGGGAGGCGGTTACAATGAGCAGTTCTTC.

The chain couples TRBV15 to TRBJ2-7, with 12 bases identical to TRBD1. CDR3 length equals 14 residues. Germline V gene lookup returns CDR1 LNHNV and CDR2 YYDKDF (reference sequence). V lost 5 bases, J lost 8 bases, and 7 bases stayed unmatched. CDR3 residues: CATSHRDRGRQQYF. CDR3 sequence (DNA): TGTGCCACCAGCCACCGGGACAGGGGGCGGCAGCAGTACTTC.

The V call is TRBV15, the J call TRBJ1-1, with D perhaps TRBD1 (5 bases). The CDR3 extends over 15 amino acids. The germline V gene encodes CDR1 LNHNV and CDR2 YYDKDF (reference sequence). With 1 base removed from V and 4 bases from J, the gap between germline ends came to 13 bases. CDR3 DNA: TGTGCCACCAGCAGAGCGAGACAGTCAATCACTGAAGCTTTCTTT. Its translation is CATSRARQSITEAFF.

This clonotype was picked up a small number of times. The V gene is TRBV7-2, the J gene TRBJ2-4, with D possibly TRBD2 on 6 matching bases. Germline assignment: CDR1 SGHTA and CDR2 FQGNSA. The CDR3 is 15 amino acids. V was shortened by 2 bases and J by 2 bases, with 10 bases between the two germline ends. Written as DNA, the CDR3 is TGTGCCAGCAGCTTACAGGGCGGGACCAAAAACATTCAGTACTTC. Residues: CASSLQGGTKNIQYF.

V gene TRBV12-3 or TRBV12-4 combines with J gene TRBJ2-1, with 11 bases aligning to TRBD2. V lost 7 bases to trimming and J lost 3 bases; unmatched junction nucleotides: 14. CDR3 size: 18 residues. The CDR3 bases are TGTGCCAGCACCGTACTAGCGGGAGCTTTTGGGGACTACAATGAGCAGTTCTTC. The encoded protein is CASTVLAGAFGDYNEQFF.

V and J are TRBV7-6 and TRBJ1-1; 9 positions agree with TRBD1. The CDR3 covers 17 residues. V was pared by 3 bases and J by 5 bases, with 13 bases of the junction left unmatched. The germline V gene has CDR1 SGHVS and CDR2 FNYEAQ. The CDR3 sequence: CASSFQSVTGGWTEAFF. CDR3 DNA sequence: TGTGCCAGCAGCTTCCAATCGGTCACAGGGGGCTGGACTGAAGCTTTCTTT.